One T cell receptor beta chain is described in this entry. The antigen is not known. The sample comes from a study of radiotherapy plus CTLA-4 blockade in lung cancer. The overall study: With roughly 28% of patients having disease control, objective responses were seen in 15% to 20%.

The table came from immunoSEQ multiplex PCR; TCRdb's copy has only in-frame clones and leaves some out. The table includes some 51,000 clones, about 76% detected once. The CDR3 has 14 amino acids. Trimming at V came to 2 bases and at J to 7 bases, leaving 4 bases not matched to a gene. The germline V gene has CDR1 MDHEN and CDR2 SYDVKM. Study results and caveats: Tumor-origin TCR clones grew in blood after radiotherapy plus ipilimumab. Reportedly, early blood T cell clone dynamics best predicted response, with interferon-beta.

Specimen: peripheral blood, collected from a patient treated with radiotherapy plus ipilimumab. This chain uses TRBV28 with TRBJ2-4; 8 bases fit TRBD2. The TCR comes from a human donor with non-small cell lung cancer whose response to radiotherapy plus ipilimumab could not be evaluated. CDR3 amino acids: CASSLSGGDNIQYF. DNA for the CDR3: TGTGCCAGCAGTTTAAGCGGGGGAGATAACATTCAGTACTTC.